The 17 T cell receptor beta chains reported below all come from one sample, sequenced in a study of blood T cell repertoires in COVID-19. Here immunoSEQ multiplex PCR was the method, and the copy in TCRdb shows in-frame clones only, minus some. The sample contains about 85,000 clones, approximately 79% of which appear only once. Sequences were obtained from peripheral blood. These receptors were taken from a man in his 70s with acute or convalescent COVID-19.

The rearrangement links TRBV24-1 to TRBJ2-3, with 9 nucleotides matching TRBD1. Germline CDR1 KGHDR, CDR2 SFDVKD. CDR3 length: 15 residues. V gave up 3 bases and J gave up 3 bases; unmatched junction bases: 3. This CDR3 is CATSDTGGATDTQYF. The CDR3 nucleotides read TGTGCCACCAGTGATACAGGGGGCGCGACAGATACGCAGTATTTT.

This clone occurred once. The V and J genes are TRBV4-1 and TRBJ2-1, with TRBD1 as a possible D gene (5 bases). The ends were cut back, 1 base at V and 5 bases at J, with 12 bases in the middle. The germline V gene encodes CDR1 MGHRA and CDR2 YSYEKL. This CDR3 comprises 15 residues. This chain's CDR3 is CASSQGWGPDNEQFF. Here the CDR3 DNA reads TGCGCCAGCAGCCAAGGGTGGGGCCCCGACAATGAGCAGTTCTTC.

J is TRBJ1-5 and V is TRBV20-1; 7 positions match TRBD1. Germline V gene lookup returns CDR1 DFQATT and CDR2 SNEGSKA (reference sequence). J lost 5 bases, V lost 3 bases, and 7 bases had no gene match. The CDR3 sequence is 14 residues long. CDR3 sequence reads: CSASEGGADQPQHF. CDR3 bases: TGCAGTGCTAGTGAAGGGGGCGCGGATCAGCCCCAGCATTTT.

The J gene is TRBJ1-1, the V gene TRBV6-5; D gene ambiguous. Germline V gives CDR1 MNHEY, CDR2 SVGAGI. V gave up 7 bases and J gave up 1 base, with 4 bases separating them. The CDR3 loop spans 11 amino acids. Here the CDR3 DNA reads TGTGCCAGCAATAGGAACACTGAAGCTTTCTTT. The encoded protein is CASNRNTEAFF.

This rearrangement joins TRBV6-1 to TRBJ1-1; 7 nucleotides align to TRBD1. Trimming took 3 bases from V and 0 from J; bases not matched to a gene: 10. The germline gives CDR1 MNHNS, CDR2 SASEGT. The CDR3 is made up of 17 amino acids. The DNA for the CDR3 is TGTGCCAGCAGTGAGTTGGCAGGGGGGCCTTTGAACACTGAAGCTTTCTTT. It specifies CASSELAGGPLNTEAFF.

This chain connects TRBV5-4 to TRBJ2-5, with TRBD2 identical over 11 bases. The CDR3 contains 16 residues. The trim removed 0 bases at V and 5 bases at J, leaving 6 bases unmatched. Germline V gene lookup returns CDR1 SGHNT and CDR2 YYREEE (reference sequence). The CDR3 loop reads CASSLGSGGARETQYF. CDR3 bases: TGTGCCAGCAGCTTGGGTAGCGGGGGGGCCCGGGAGACCCAGTACTTC.

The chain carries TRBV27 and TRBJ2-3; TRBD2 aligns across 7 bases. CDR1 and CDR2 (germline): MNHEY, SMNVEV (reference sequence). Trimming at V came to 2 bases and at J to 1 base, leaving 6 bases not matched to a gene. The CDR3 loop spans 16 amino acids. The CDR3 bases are TGTGCCAGCAGTTTAACCCAGGGACTACGCACAGATACGCAGTATTTT. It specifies CASSLTQGLRTDTQYF.

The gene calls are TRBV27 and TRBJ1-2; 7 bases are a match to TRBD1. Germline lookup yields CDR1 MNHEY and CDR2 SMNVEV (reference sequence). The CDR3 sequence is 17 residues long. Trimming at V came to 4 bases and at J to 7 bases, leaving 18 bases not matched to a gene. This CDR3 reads CASSSIMGRGAVGGYTF. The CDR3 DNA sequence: TGTGCCAGCAGTTCGATAATGGGCAGGGGGGCGGTAGGTGGCTACACCTTC.

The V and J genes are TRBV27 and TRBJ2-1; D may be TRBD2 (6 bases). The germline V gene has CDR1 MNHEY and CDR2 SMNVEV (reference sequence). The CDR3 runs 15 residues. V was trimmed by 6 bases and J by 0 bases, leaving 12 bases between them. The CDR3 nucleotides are TGTGCCAGCAGGGCGCGGGGTCCCTCCTACAATGAGCAGTTCTTC. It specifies CASRARGPSYNEQFF.

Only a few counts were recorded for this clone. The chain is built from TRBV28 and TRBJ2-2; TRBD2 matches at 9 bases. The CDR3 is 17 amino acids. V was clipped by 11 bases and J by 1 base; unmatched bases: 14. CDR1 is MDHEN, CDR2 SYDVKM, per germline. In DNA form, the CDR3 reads TGTGCCGCCGGCCTTGGCGGGGGGGCCGGGAACACCGGGGAGCTGTTTTTT. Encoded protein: CAAGLGGGAGNTGELFF.

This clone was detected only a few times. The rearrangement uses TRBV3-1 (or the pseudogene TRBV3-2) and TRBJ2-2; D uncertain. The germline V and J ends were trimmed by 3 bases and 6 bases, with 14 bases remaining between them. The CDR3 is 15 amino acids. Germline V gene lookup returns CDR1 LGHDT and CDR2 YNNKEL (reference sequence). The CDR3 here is CASSQESSTSGELFF. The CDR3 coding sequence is TGTGCCAGCAGCCAGGAGAGCAGCACGTCCGGGGAGCTGTTTTTT.

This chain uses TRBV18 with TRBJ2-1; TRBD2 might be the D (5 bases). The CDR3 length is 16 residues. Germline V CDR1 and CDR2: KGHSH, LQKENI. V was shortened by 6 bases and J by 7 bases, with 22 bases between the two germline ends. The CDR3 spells CASSSSRVLGGNEQFF. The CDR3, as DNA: TGTGCCAGCTCCTCCTCCCGGGTCCTGGGCGGGAATGAGCAGTTCTTC.

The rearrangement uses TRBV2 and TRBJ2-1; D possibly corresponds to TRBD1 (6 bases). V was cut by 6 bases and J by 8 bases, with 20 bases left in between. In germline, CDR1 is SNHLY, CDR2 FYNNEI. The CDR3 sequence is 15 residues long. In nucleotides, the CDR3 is TGTGCCAGCAGCCCTACCGACAGGCCGTGGGATGAGCAGTTCTTC. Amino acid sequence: CASSPTDRPWDEQFF. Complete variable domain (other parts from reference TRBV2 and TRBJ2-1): EPEVTQTPSHQVTQMGQEVILRCVPISNHLYFYWYRQILGQKVEFLVSFYNNEISEKSEIFDDQFSVERPDGSNFTLKIRSTKLEDSAMYFCASSPTDRPWDEQFFGPGTRLTVL.

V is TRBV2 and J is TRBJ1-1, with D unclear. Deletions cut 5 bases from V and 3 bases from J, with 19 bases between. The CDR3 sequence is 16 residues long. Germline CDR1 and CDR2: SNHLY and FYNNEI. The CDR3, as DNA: TGTGCCAGCAGTTCTCGGGTATCTCGGGGAGACACTGAAGCTTTCTTT. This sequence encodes CASSSRVSRGDTEAFF.

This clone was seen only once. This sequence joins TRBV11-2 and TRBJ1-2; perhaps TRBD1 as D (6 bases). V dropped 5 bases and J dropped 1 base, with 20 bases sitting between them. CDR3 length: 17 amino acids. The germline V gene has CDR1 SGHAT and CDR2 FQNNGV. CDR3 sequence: CASSPNRAIHHNYGYTF. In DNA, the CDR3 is TGTGCCAGCAGCCCCAACAGGGCCATACACCATAACTATGGCTACACCTTC.

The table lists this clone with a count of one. The CDR3 region is CASSEQTGDNEQFF. The CDR3 coding sequence is TGTGCCAGCAGTGAGCAGACAGGGGACAATGAGCAGTTCTTC. V and J are TRBV6-1 and TRBJ2-1, with 8 bases that match TRBD1. There are 14 residues in the CDR3. Germline CDR1 MNHNS, CDR2 SASEGT. V trimming: 3 bases; J trimming: 5 bases; junction bases outside the gene matches: 3.

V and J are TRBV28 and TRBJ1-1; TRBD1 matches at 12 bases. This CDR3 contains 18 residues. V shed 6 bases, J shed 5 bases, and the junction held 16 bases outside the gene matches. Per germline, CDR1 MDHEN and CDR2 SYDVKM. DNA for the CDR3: TGTGCCAGCAGCTCACTATGGGACAGGGGGCTTAAGAGGACTGAAGCTTTCTTT. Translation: CASSSLWDRGLKRTEAFF.